This T cell receptor beta chain came from a study of blood T cells in healthy people across ages. Isolation yielded PBMCs, at least 7 million per sample, in every case. Sample-barcoded 5' priming and a J-beta primer mix drove a second PCR of about 6 to 12 cycles. TCRdb used MiXCR to reprocess the 5' RACE reads, holding one entry per CDR3 protein. The repertoire includes roughly 1,100,000 distinct CDR3 sequences, 25% of them detected once, and approximately 0.71% sits in the top ten. The V end was cut by 6 bases, the J end by 0 bases, with 18 bases between. Germline assignment: CDR1 SQVTM and CDR2 ANQGSEA. This CDR3 has 15 amino acids. These same data were also listed under a study on T cells of mothers and their children.

This rearrangement joins TRBV29-1 to TRBJ2-7; D might be TRBD1 or TRBD2, each matching 5 bases. The source is a girl aged 2 to 9 in good health. Sequenced material: blood. Here the CDR3 reads CSVMGDGRSSYEQYF. The CDR3 nucleotides read TGCAGCGTCATGGGGGACGGCAGGAGCTCCTACGAGCAGTACTTC.